The sequence of this TCR beta chain was determined in a study of early T cells in non-severe SARS-CoV-2 infection. At the level of the study: Bulk RNA taken from unsorted whole blood was sequenced, leaving chains unpaired. Findings and limits, study-wide: Anti-spike CD8 specificities were favored by VDJdb matching, whose results missed private and CD4 specificities.

The germline CDR1 and CDR2 sequences are DFQATT and SNEGSKA (reference sequence). J gave up 8 bases and V 6 bases, and 9 bases lay outside the gene matches. The CDR3 covers 14 residues. In its sample, this clonotype was seen many times. The antigen is undetermined. The TCR library protocol was used to attach unique molecular identifiers. These identifiers were attached to individual cDNA molecules. TCRdb used MiXCR to reprocess the 5' RACE reads, holding one entry per CDR3 protein. The profile shows 40,000 or so distinct CDR3 sequences, about 5.2% of them singletons. The chain recombines TRBV20-1 with TRBJ2-1, with 11 bases aligning to TRBD2. Source: whole blood, taken at baseline. The receptor's source is an adult who was a healthcare worker with PCR-confirmed SARS-CoV-2 infection or an uninfected control (not recorded which). The CDR3 region has the DNA TGCAGTGCGTTGACTAGCGGGGCTTGGGATGAGCAGTTCTTC. Its protein product is CSALTSGAWDEQFF.